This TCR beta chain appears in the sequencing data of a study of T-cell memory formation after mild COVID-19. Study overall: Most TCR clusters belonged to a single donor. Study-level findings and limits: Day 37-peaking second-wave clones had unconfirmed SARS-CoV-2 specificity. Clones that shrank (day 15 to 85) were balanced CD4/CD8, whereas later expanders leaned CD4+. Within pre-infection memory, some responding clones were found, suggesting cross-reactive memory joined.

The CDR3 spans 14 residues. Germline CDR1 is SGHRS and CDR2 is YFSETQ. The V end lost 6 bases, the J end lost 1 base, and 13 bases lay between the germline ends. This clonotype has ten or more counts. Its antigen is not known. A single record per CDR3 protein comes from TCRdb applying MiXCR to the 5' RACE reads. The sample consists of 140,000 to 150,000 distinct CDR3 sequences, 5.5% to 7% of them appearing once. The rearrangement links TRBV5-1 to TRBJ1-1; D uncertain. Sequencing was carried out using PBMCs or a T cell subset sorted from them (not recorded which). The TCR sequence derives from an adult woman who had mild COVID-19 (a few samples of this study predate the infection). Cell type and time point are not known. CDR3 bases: TGCGCCAGCACCTTCAATACCCAGAACACTGAAGCTTTCTTT. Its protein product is CASTFNTQNTEAFF.